This T cell receptor beta chain was documented in a study of cytomegalovirus exposure and HLA in healthy donors. Across the whole study: An early release of data contained some 80 million unique TCRs, which came from HLA-typed donors. Study-wide results and caveats: A missense variant in DCLRE1C was later tied to TCR beta V- and J-gene trimming.

As to this clone: Its antigen is not identified.

V was clipped by 5 bases and J by 1 base; unmatched bases: 4. CDR3 length: 15 amino acids. CDR1 is SNHLY and CDR2 is FYNNEI in the germline V gene. All donors participated as healthy donors of bone marrow. The PCR ran on 60 Vbeta and 13 Jbeta primers. Profiling relied on immunoSEQ multiplex PCR, and the TCRdb table lists in-frame clones only, not all of them. The table has approximately 180,000 clones, just under 80% seen once. The J gene is TRBJ2-1, the V gene TRBV2; 8 nucleotides line up with TRBD2. The sequence was collected from a woman between 45 and 60 years old in good health and CMV-seropositive. The sample comprised PBMCs. The CDR3 sequence: CASSPAGGSYNEQFF. In nucleotides, the CDR3 is TGTGCCAGCAGTCCTGCGGGGGGATCCTACAATGAGCAGTTCTTC.